This T cell receptor (beta chain) was identified during a study of CD8+CD57+ T cells in acquired aplastic anemia (dated by TCRdb to between 2018 and 2020). The study in broad terms: Extracted DNA from sorted CD4+ and CD8+ cells averaged about 3 ug, ranging from roughly 0.17 to 27.4 ug. CD8+CD57+ expansion was defined as a frequency above the mean frequency observed in healthy subjects. The investigation overall reported the following: Patients and healthy controls showed no significant difference in CD8+ Simpson's diversity (P=0.060). Although roughly 29 CD8+ CDR3 sequences were shared by patients and controls, these sequences appeared highly expressed in patients and within the immunodominant clones of patients.

As encoded in the germline V gene, CDR1 is MNHEY while CDR2 is SVGAGI. The CDR3, from cysteine to phenylalanine, totals 14 residues. The CDR3 DNA has 42 bases and is translated from base 1. V lost 2 bases and J lost 8 bases; the stretch between them is 15 bases long. Expansion of CD8+CD57+ cells had been shown by flow cytometry in the patients chosen for sequencing. Every patient had severe acquired aplastic anemia, diagnosed using the International Study of Aplastic Anemia and Agranulocytosis and Camitta criteria. No patient had received any therapy when blood was sampled. In this study, sorted CD4+ and CD8+ T cells from the blood of healthy subjects and of severe aplastic anemia patients had their TCR repertoires deep-sequenced. Patients were enrolled under clinicaltrials.gov protocols 00001620, 01623167, 00001397, 00071045, 00081523 and 00961064 in the USA. Ficoll-Paque density gradient centrifugation was used to isolate peripheral blood mononuclear cells. Before DNA extraction, CD4+ and CD8+ T cells were sorted with FACS or magnetic beads.

This clonotype was counted ten times or more. Its antigen is still unknown. Nothing much larger sits one base from this clone, and base qualities are not available. TCR beta VDJ combination and CDR3 sequence profiling used genomic DNA as the template. TCR repertoire sequencing was run on an Illumina HiSeq 2000. The authors' analysis ran thus. TRBV/TRBJ rearrangement plots, CDR3 size and DJ length profiles, and Simpson's diversity index were used to assess repertoires. The most abundant DNA sequence in the deep sequencing data was taken as the immunodominant clone. CDR3 amino acid sequences were checked for sharing between subjects and were compared against published repertoires and the VDJdb database. Starting from the raw public reads, TCRdb applied fastp trimming at Q25, assembled clones with MiXCR and retained in-frame beta chains. Rows are combined by CDR3 protein, so each entry shows the most common genes and DNA. The V and J calls and clone size come from TCRdb's table, not from the authors' own analysis. In this sample the table shows 250,000 or so distinct CDR3 sequences, around 46% of which occur a single time. The ten largest clones add up to approximately 8% of the sample.

This chain joins TRBV6-5 to TRBJ1-2, with the identity of the D gene unclear. Sequencing was performed on sorted CD4+, CD8+, or CD8+CD57+ T cells (not recorded which) from PBMCs. The sequence came from a human donor with aplastic anemia. The CDR3 here reads CASSYAPAFNGYTF. The DNA sequence is TGTGCCAGCAGTTACGCCCCGGCATTTAACGGCTACACCTTC.